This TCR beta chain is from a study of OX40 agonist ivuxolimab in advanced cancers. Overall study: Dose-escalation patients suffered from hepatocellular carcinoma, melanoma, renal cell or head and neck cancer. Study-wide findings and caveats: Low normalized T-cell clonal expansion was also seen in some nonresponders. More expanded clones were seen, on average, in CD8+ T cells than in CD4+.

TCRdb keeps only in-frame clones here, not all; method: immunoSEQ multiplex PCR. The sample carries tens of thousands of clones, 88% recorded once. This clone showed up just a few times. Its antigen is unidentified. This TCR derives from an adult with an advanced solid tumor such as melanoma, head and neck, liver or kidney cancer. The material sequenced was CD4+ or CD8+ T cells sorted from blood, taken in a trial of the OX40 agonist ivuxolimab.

This CDR3 reads CASSFERTTGELFF. Here the CDR3 DNA reads TGTGCCAGCAGCTTCGAGCGGACTACCGGGGAGCTGTTTTTT. The V gene is TRBV11-2, the J gene TRBJ2-2; D is possibly TRBD2 (5 bases). From germline, CDR1 is SGHAT and CDR2 FQNNGV. V gave up 3 bases and J gave up 5 bases, with 10 bases separating them. The CDR3 loop spans 14 amino acids.